This TCR beta chain stems from a study of shared clonotypes between healthy human individuals. Profiling relied on immunoSEQ multiplex PCR, and the TCRdb table lists in-frame clones only, not all of them. The sample includes hundreds of thousands of clones, roughly 79% of them seen just once. The TCR originated in a middle-aged woman in good health. Some clones in this sample may be carry-over from other donors' samples. The sequenced sample was PBMCs.

The CDR3 region is CASGPEGGTQSSYNSPLHF. DNA of the CDR3: TGTGCCAGCGGGCCAGAAGGGGGGACTCAAAGCTCCTATAATTCACCCCTCCACTTT. This chain joins TRBV28 and TRBJ1-6, with D tentatively TRBD1 (6 bases). CDR3 length: 19 residues. Germline assignment: CDR1 MDHEN and CDR2 SYDVKM. V dropped 8 bases and J dropped 0 bases, with 23 bases sitting between them.